This T cell receptor (beta chain) derives from a study of blood T cell repertoires in COVID-19 (dated by TCRdb to the early 2020s). For context, the study as a whole: Samples from collaborators originated in the United States, Italy and Spain and spanned both the acute and convalescent phases of COVID-19. The prospective study material was composed of cDNA or gDNA derived from T cells, B-cell-depleted T cells, or PBMCs. Sample metadata almost always included a de-identified subject ID, COVID-19 status, age in years and sex. The samples were drawn from the first 160 participants of the ongoing ImmuneRACE study and from 1,254 subjects provided by 6 global collaborators. Where HLA class I and class II types were available, the types were taken from metadata supplied by the sample provider, not from assay-based typing. The repertoires were released in a freely available public database meant as a resource for research on the immune response to SARS-CoV-2. The dataset comprised deeply sampled blood TCRbeta repertoires from subjects exposed to, actively infected with, or recovered from COVID-19. Overall study results and their limits: Clinical and demographic metadata were provided uncurated, with the amount varying by source and participant.

Whole blood was collected in K2EDTA tubes by collaborating institutions according to the institutions' own protocols. For TCRbeta analysis, collaborators shipped samples in one of three forms: frozen whole blood, isolated PBMCs, or DNA extracted from either of those sample types. TCRbeta CDR3 regions were amplified from genomic DNA using the immunoSEQ Assay, a bias-controlled multiplex PCR. Per the source publication's procedure: The number of nucleated cells in each sample was estimated by amplification of reference gene primers within the assay. Sequence reads were collapsed and filtered to measure the absolute abundance of every unique TCRbeta CDR3 rearrangement. For each sample, productive Simpson clonality was calculated by taking the square root of Simpson's diversity index across productive rearrangements. TCRdb re-hosts the immuneACCESS table, in-frame sequences only. Its copies lack some clones; in the studies checked, an unresolved V gene accounts for under half of them, and the cause for the rest is not known. The V and J calls and clone size are taken from that table; D and trimming were inferred from the DNA. In this sample the table shows around 99,000 clones, less than 85% of which occur a single time. The biggest ten clones account for roughly 18% of the sample.

Reading from cysteine to phenylalanine, the CDR3 counts 16 amino acids. Here the CDR3 DNA is all that survives: 48 bases in frame from base 1. V sheds 4 bases and J sheds 2 bases, leaving 15 bases between their ends. CDR1 and CDR2, per the germline V gene, are SGHDN and FVKESK. For this clone: The specificity of this receptor is unknown. Base qualities are not at hand, and no much larger clone is one base apart.

The clonotype originates from a woman older than 75 with active or convalescent COVID-19. This sequence uses TRBV14 and TRBJ2-1; a tentative D match to TRBD1 spans 8 bases. Material for sequencing was peripheral blood. The nucleotide sequence is TGTGCCAGCAGCCGTAGACAGGGGAGGGCCTACAATGAGCAGTTCTTC. Its protein product is CASSRRQGRAYNEQFF.